These 12 T cell receptor beta chains came from one sample sequenced in a study of glioma-infiltrating T cells. The iRepertoire nested amplicon-rescue multiplex PCR amplified TCR alpha and beta CDR3s from RNA. TCRdb re-called the multiplex PCR reads with MiXCR, one entry per CDR3 protein. The repertoire includes about 130,000 distinct CDR3 sequences, about 22% of them detected once, and approximately 26% sits in the top ten. Sequencing used glioma tissue, nonneoplastic brain tissue, or PBMCs (not recorded which). Every receptor here comes from a human donor with low-grade glioma or glioblastoma, undergoing nonglioma brain surgery, or in good health (not recorded which).

The chain recombines TRBV28 with TRBJ2-7; a possible D gene is TRBD2 (5 bases). The CDR3 length is 14 residues. In germline, CDR1 is MDHEN, CDR2 SYDVKM. V was shortened by 7 bases and J by 3 bases, with 16 bases between the two germline ends. CDR3 DNA: TGTGCCAGCACCGGGAATAACGCCAACTACGAGCAGTACGTC. Translated: CASTGNNANYEQYV.

CDR3 in amino acids: CASSAGRLSSYNSPLHF. The CDR3 DNA sequence: TGTGCCAGCAGCGCTGGGCGCCTAAGCTCCTATAATTCACCCCTCCACTTT. The V and J genes are TRBV6-1 and TRBJ1-6; D is undetermined. Germline V gene sequence: CDR1 MNHNS, CDR2 SASEGT. The V end was cut by 6 bases, the J end by 0 bases, with 15 bases between. There are 17 residues in the CDR3.

This clonotype has a count of ten or more. The chain uses TRBV27 and TRBJ1-5; 10 bases agree with TRBD1. This CDR3 contains 15 residues. CDR1 and CDR2 from the germline V gene are MNHEY and SMNVEV (reference sequence). J was trimmed by 7 bases and V by 5 bases; bases with no gene match: 8. The CDR3 DNA follows: TGTGCCAGCAGTCCCAAGACAGGGGGCCGGCAGCCCCAGCATTTT. Protein sequence: CASSPKTGGRQPQHF.

The table lists this clonotype with many counts. This chain links TRBV20-1 with TRBJ1-5; D uncertain. V was cut by 5 bases and J by 0 bases, with 11 bases left in between. Per the germline V gene, CDR1 is DFQATT and CDR2 is SNEGSKA (reference sequence). The CDR3 is made up of 14 amino acids. The CDR3 bases are TGCAGTGCTCAGCCGGGGATTAGCAATCAGCCCCAGCATTTT. Translated, it gives CSAQPGISNQPQHF.

This sequence joins TRBV6-6 and TRBJ1-2, with a weak D call TRBD1 (5 bases). This CDR3 comprises 15 residues. Trimming removed 2 bases at V and 7 bases at J, with 17 bases between. The V gene's germline CDR1 is MNHNY and CDR2 SVGAGI (reference sequence). CDR3 DNA: TGTGCCAGCAGTTACGGGTGGGACTGGAGTGGTGGCTACACCTTC. Encoded protein: CASSYGWDWSGGYTF.

As regards this clonotype: An end of the junction does not agree with germline; a read error may underlie this. J is TRBJ2-3 and V is TRBV5-8; possible D gene TRBD2, 6 bases. The germline V gene encodes CDR1 SGHTS and CDR2 YDEGEE. This CDR3 has 17 residues. CDR3 DNA: TGTGCCAACAGCTTGGGCCTTAGCGGAGGAAATCCAGATACGCAGTATTTT. Protein product: CANSLGLSGGNPDTQYF.

Ten or more counts support this clonotype. The rearrangement uses TRBV4-1 and TRBJ2-5, with 8 bases identical to TRBD2. Trimming at V came to 1 base and at J to 5 bases, leaving 9 bases not matched to a gene. Per germline, CDR1 MGHRA and CDR2 YSYEKL. The CDR3 is 16 residues long. For the CDR3, the DNA is TGCGCCAGCAGCCAAGGAGGCCGGGGGGGCCGGGAGACCCAGTACTTC. Amino acids: CASSQGGRGGRETQYF.

J is TRBJ1-2 and V is TRBV7-2; tentative D call: TRBD1 (6 bases). Trimming shortened V by 5 bases and J by 3 bases, and 13 bases separated the two germline ends. Per the germline V gene, CDR1 is SGHTA and CDR2 is FQGNSA. The CDR3 consists of 14 residues. The CDR3 is CASSQQGVDYGYTF. In DNA form, the CDR3 reads TGTGCCAGCAGCCAACAGGGTGTGGACTATGGCTACACCTTC. Using reference TRBV7-2 and TRBJ1-2 for the parts outside the CDR3, the full variable domain is GAGVSQSPSNKVTEKGKDVELRCDPISGHTALYWYRQSLGQGLEFLIYFQGNSAPDKSGLPSDRFSAERTGGSVSTLTIQRTQQEDSAVYLCASSQQGVDYGYTFGSGTRLTVV.

This clonotype was detected a few times. The rearrangement links TRBV7-9 to TRBJ2-7, with unresolved D. Per germline, CDR1 SEHNR and CDR2 FQNEAQ (reference sequence). This CDR3 comprises 14 residues. V lost 1 base and J 6 bases, leaving 13 bases between the germline ends. CDR3 DNA sequence: TGTGCCAGCAGCTTAGACGCGCGAGGTTCCGAGCAGTACGTC. Protein sequence: CASSLDARGSEQYV.

The CDR3 DNA is TGTGCCAGCTTACTGGGACTAGCCTCGGAGACCCAGTACTTC. Translated, it gives CASLLGLASETQYF. The chain carries TRBV2 and TRBJ2-5; 9 positions match TRBD2. V was clipped by 8 bases and J by 5 bases; unmatched bases: 9. CDR3 size: 14 residues. Germline V lookup: CDR1 SNHLY, CDR2 FYNNEI.

This clonotype was counted only a few times. The chain recombines TRBV6-1 with TRBJ1-1, with TRBD1 as a possible D gene (5 bases). Germline CDR1 MNHNS, CDR2 SASEGT. Trimming cost V 6 bases and J 1 base, with 12 bases left between them. This CDR3 is built from 14 residues. CDR3 bases: TGTGCCAGCAGCCCGGGACTGCAGAACACTGAAGCTTTCTTT. It yields the protein CASSPGLQNTEAFF.

This clonotype occurred a few times. A much larger clonotype is one base distant, so this may be a read error. The rearrangement joins TRBV6-2 or TRBV6-3 to TRBJ1-1; D remains unclear. Germline lookup yields CDR1 MNHEY and CDR2 SVGEGT. V lost 7 bases to trimming and J lost 0 bases, with 12 bases between them. CDR3 length: 14 residues. CDR3 in DNA: TGTGCCAGCAATCTATCCCCCATGAACACTGAAGCTTTCTTT. Its protein product is CASNLSPMNTEAFF.